Listed here are 11 T cell receptor beta chains from one sample, sequenced in a study of control samples from healthy donors and cancer patients. Produced via immunoSEQ multiplex PCR; TCRdb's table is partial and in-frame only. The sample records 100,000 to 150,000 clones, around 96% being singletons. Sequencing was done on a sample of blood. All receptors come from a man aged 30 to 45 in good health.

The V call is TRBV19, the J call TRBJ1-5; D unclear. Trimming took off 6 bases at V and 2 bases at J, with 14 bases between the two ends. From germline, CDR1 is LNHDA and CDR2 SQIVND (reference sequence). The CDR3 contains 15 residues. The CDR3 nucleotides read TGTGCCAGTAGCCACAAGACGAGGGGCAATCAGCCCCAGCATTTT. Protein: CASSHKTRGNQPQHF.

The chain recombines TRBV11-2 with TRBJ2-3, with 9 bases that match TRBD2. Germline V gives CDR1 SGHAT, CDR2 FQNNGV. The CDR3 is made up of 15 amino acids. With 5 bases clipped from V and 4 bases from J, the junction kept 7 bases outside the gene matches. The CDR3 reads CASSNSGGHADTQYF. The CDR3 nucleotides read TGTGCCAGCAGCAATAGCGGGGGTCATGCAGATACGCAGTATTTT. The full variable domain, in which reference TRBV11-2 and TRBJ2-3 provide the parts outside the CDR3, is EAGVAQSPRYKIIEKRQSVAFWCNPISGHATLYWYQQILGQGPKLLIQFQNNGVVDDSQLPKDRFSAERLKGVDSTLKIQPAKLEDSAVYLCASSNSGGHADTQYFGPGTRLTVL.

The rearrangement joins TRBV27 to TRBJ1-2; 7 bases are shared with TRBD1. V was pared by 2 bases and J by 4 bases, with 4 bases of the junction left unmatched. This CDR3 comprises 14 residues. Germline assignment: CDR1 MNHEY and CDR2 SMNVEV (reference sequence). In DNA form, the CDR3 reads TGTGCCAGCAGTTTAAGTGCAGGGGGCTATGGCTACACCTTC. It specifies CASSLSAGGYGYTF.

The chain recombines TRBV4-3 with TRBJ2-1; TRBD1 matches 8 bases. V trimming: 0 bases; J trimming: 10 bases; junction bases outside the gene matches: 8. The V gene's germline CDR1 is LGHNA and CDR2 YSLEER. This CDR3 is built from 15 residues. DNA of the CDR3: TGCGCCAGCAGCCAAGATTGGGCAGGGGGCCGGGAGCAGTTCTTC. Translated, it gives CASSQDWAGGREQFF.

This clone was recorded once. The J gene is TRBJ1-2, the V gene TRBV6-2 or TRBV6-3; the match to TRBD1 covers 11 bases. CDR1 is MNHEY and CDR2 is SVGEGT in the germline V gene. Trimming cost V 0 bases and J 5 bases; bases outside gene matches: 5. The CDR3 length is 16 residues. CDR3 sequence (DNA): TGTGCCAGCAGTTACTCGGGACAGGGGGTCGAATATGGCTACACCTTC. It codes for CASSYSGQGVEYGYTF.

CDR3 protein: CASSGGYSNQPQHF. The DNA for the CDR3 is TGTGCCAGCAGCGGGGGGTATAGCAATCAGCCCCAGCATTTT. This chain joins TRBV5-6 and TRBJ1-5; tentatively, D is TRBD1 (5 bases). Trimming left V 4 bases short and J 0 bases short, with 8 bases between. Germline assignment: CDR1 SGHDT and CDR2 YYEEEE. This CDR3 is built from 14 residues.

V usage is TRBV10-3 and J usage is TRBJ1-1; D ambiguous. Deletions cut 0 bases from V and 1 base from J, with 3 bases between. Germline values: CDR1 ENHRY, CDR2 SYGVKD. The CDR3 consists of 13 residues. CDR3 nucleotides: TGTGCCATCAGTGAGTCCGGGAACACTGAAGCTTTCTTT. It translates to CAISESGNTEAFF.

This clone appeared a single time. V is TRBV7-2 and J is TRBJ1-1; 7 bases agree with TRBD1. Germline trimming cut 5 bases from V and 1 base from J; bases unmatched to any gene: 7. CDR1 is SGHTA and CDR2 is FQGNSA in the germline V gene. This CDR3 comprises 15 residues. DNA for the CDR3: TGTGCCAGCAGCGCGGAGACAGGGCAGAACACTGAAGCTTTCTTT. It encodes CASSAETGQNTEAFF.

The rearrangement links TRBV7-2 to TRBJ2-2, with 12 bases identical to TRBD1. The trim removed 1 base at V and 9 bases at J, leaving 6 bases unmatched. Germline V CDR1 and CDR2: SGHTA, FQGNSA. This CDR3 has 16 residues. The chain's CDR3 is CASSLEGQGALRELFF. The CDR3 nucleotides read TGTGCCAGCAGCTTAGAGGGACAGGGGGCTTTACGGGAGCTGTTTTTT.

CDR3 nucleotide sequence: TGTGCCAGCACTTCGGTGAGCTCTGGGGCCAACGTCCTGACTTTC. Residues: CASTSVSSGANVLTF. The V and J genes are TRBV27 and TRBJ2-6; D gene uncertain. Trimming left V 7 bases short and J 0 bases short, with 10 bases between. The germline V gene encodes CDR1 MNHEY and CDR2 SMNVEV (reference sequence). The CDR3 spans 15 residues.

The genes are TRBV30 and TRBJ1-2; D perhaps matches TRBD1 (5 bases). CDR1 and CDR2 (germline): GTSNPN, SVGIG (reference sequence). The germline V and J ends were trimmed by 1 base and 4 bases, with 10 bases remaining between them. The CDR3 is made up of 13 amino acids. This CDR3 is CAWSDQGGYGYTF. In DNA, the CDR3 is TGTGCCTGGAGTGACCAGGGCGGCTATGGCTACACCTTC.